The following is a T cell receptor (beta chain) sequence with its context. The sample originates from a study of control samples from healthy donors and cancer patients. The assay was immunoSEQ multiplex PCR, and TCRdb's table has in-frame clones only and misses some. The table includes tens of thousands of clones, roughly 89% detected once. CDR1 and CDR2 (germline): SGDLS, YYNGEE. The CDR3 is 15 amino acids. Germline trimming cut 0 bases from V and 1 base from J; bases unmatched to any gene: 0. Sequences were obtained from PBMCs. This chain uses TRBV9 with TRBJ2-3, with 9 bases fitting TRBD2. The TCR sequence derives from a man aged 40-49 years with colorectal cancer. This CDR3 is CASSVGTSGTDTQYF. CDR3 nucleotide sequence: TGTGCCAGCAGCGTAGGGACTAGCGGCACAGATACGCAGTATTTT.